A selection of T cell receptor beta chains follows, all from one sample in a study of cytomegalovirus exposure and HLA in healthy donors. Sequencing was performed with immunoSEQ multiplex PCR; in TCRdb, only in-frame clones are kept and a portion is missing. This sample's table reports tens of thousands of clones. The sequenced material came from PBMCs. The source is a woman aged 25 to 39 in good health and CMV-seronegative. Each CDR3 is given with its conserved first and last residue. Fields, in order: V gene, J gene, D gene, CDR3 protein, CDR3 DNA. The D gene is left open where the match is weak.

v_call: TRBV15; j_call: TRBJ2-1; d_call: TRBD1; cdr3_aa: CATSPPGQGYNEQFF; cdr3_nt: TGTGCCACCAGCCCGCCGGGACAGGGCTACAATGAGCAGTTCTTC
v_call: TRBV5-4; j_call: TRBJ1-1; d_call: TRBD1; cdr3_aa: CASSSPTGANTEAFF; cdr3_nt: TGTGCCAGCAGCTCGCCGACAGGGGCGAACACTGAAGCTTTCTTT
v_call: TRBV2; j_call: TRBJ2-3; d_call: .; cdr3_aa: CASKPEGSDTQYF; cdr3_nt: TGTGCCAGCAAACCGGAGGGATCAGATACGCAGTATTTT
v_call: TRBV5-1; j_call: TRBJ2-7; d_call: TRBD2; cdr3_aa: CASSHGGSSYEQYF; cdr3_nt: TGCGCCAGCAGCCACGGGGGGTCCTCCTACGAGCAGTACTTC
v_call: TRBV5-1; j_call: TRBJ2-5; d_call: TRBD2; cdr3_aa: CASSLGGLGDRETQYF; cdr3_nt: TGCGCCAGCAGCTTGGGGGGACTAGGTGATCGGGAGACCCAGTACTTC
v_call: TRBV5-1; j_call: TRBJ2-2; d_call: .; cdr3_aa: CASSSQTGNTGELFF; cdr3_nt: TGCGCCAGCAGTTCCCAGACGGGTAACACCGGGGAGCTGTTTTTT
v_call: TRBV11-2; j_call: TRBJ1-3; d_call: .; cdr3_aa: CASSLDRNTIYF; cdr3_nt: TGTGCCAGCAGCTTAGACAGAAACACCATATATTTT
v_call: TRBV5-1; j_call: TRBJ2-7; d_call: TRBD1; cdr3_aa: CASSGGQGADEQYF; cdr3_nt: TGCGCCAGCAGCGGCGGACAGGGGGCCGACGAGCAGTACTTC
v_call: TRBV5-4; j_call: TRBJ2-2; d_call: TRBD2; cdr3_aa: CASRSGTENTGELFF; cdr3_nt: TGTGCCAGCAGAAGCGGGACGGAGAACACCGGGGAGCTGTTTTTT
v_call: TRBV6-6; j_call: TRBJ1-1; d_call: .; cdr3_aa: CASKPIPGVGTEAFF; cdr3_nt: TGTGCCAGCAAGCCGATCCCAGGGGTGGGCACTGAAGCTTTCTTT
v_call: TRBV5-1; j_call: TRBJ2-3; d_call: TRBD2; cdr3_aa: CASSLVVAGYNTDTQYF; cdr3_nt: TGCGCCAGCAGCTTGGTGGTAGCGGGATATAACACAGATACGCAGTATTTT
v_call: TRBV7-6; j_call: TRBJ2-5; d_call: .; cdr3_aa: CASSLLSGETQYF; cdr3_nt: TGTGCCAGCAGCTTATTAAGCGGAGAGACCCAGTACTTC
v_call: TRBV7-9; j_call: TRBJ2-7; d_call: TRBD1; cdr3_aa: CASSYPGQSMSEQYF; cdr3_nt: TGTGCCAGCAGCTACCCGGGACAGTCTATGAGCGAGCAGTACTTC
v_call: TRBV5-3; j_call: TRBJ1-5; d_call: .; cdr3_aa: CARSLEAGSQPQHF; cdr3_nt: TGTGCCAGAAGCTTGGAGGCAGGGTCTCAGCCCCAGCATTTT
v_call: TRBV6-5; j_call: TRBJ2-1; d_call: TRBD1; cdr3_aa: CASSYLGTEGNEQFF; cdr3_nt: TGTGCCAGCAGTTACTTGGGGACAGAGGGGAATGAGCAGTTCTTC
v_call: TRBV5-8; j_call: TRBJ1-3; d_call: .; cdr3_aa: CASSLRGGISGNTIYF; cdr3_nt: TGTGCCAGCAGCCTCCGAGGAGGTATCTCTGGAAACACCATATATTTT
v_call: TRBV10-3; j_call: TRBJ2-7; d_call: TRBD2; cdr3_aa: CAISPLAGGRAYEQYF; cdr3_nt: TGTGCCATCAGTCCACTAGCGGGAGGGAGGGCCTACGAGCAGTACTTC
v_call: TRBV5-4; j_call: TRBJ1-1; d_call: TRBD1; cdr3_aa: CASSLASGGRNTEAFF; cdr3_nt: TGTGCCAGCAGCTTGGCCTCAGGGGGCCGGAACACTGAAGCTTTCTTT
v_call: TRBV5-6; j_call: TRBJ2-7; d_call: .; cdr3_aa: CASSSITGNYAYEQYF; cdr3_nt: TGTGCCAGCAGCTCTATAACCGGGAACTATGCCTACGAGCAGTACTTC
v_call: TRBV5-4; j_call: TRBJ2-7; d_call: TRBD1; cdr3_aa: CASSMTGTGLYEQYF; cdr3_nt: TGTGCCAGCAGCATGACCGGGACAGGGCTCTACGAGCAGTACTTC
v_call: TRBV29-1; j_call: TRBJ2-1; d_call: TRBD1; cdr3_aa: CSVERQGQYNEQFF; cdr3_nt: TGCAGCGTTGAACGACAGGGTCAGTACAATGAGCAGTTCTTC
v_call: TRBV19; j_call: TRBJ1-2; d_call: .; cdr3_aa: CATSPWTASNYGYTF; cdr3_nt: TGTGCCACCTCCCCATGGACAGCCTCGAACTATGGCTACACCTTC
v_call: TRBV4-2; j_call: TRBJ2-7; d_call: TRBD1; cdr3_aa: CASSQPGTGAYEQYF; cdr3_nt: TGTGCCAGCAGCCAACCCGGGACAGGGGCCTACGAGCAGTACTTC
v_call: TRBV29-1; j_call: TRBJ1-2; d_call: .; cdr3_aa: CSATDSIYGYTF; cdr3_nt: TGCAGCGCCACGGACAGCATCTATGGCTACACCTTC
v_call: TRBV10-2; j_call: TRBJ1-2; d_call: TRBD1; cdr3_aa: CASGQGEWGYTF; cdr3_nt: TGCGCCAGCGGACAGGGAGAGTGGGGCTACACCTTC
v_call: TRBV14; j_call: TRBJ2-2; d_call: TRBD1; cdr3_aa: CASSHLTGAGELFF; cdr3_nt: TGTGCCAGCAGCCACTTAACAGGGGCCGGGGAGCTGTTTTTT
v_call: TRBV25-1; j_call: TRBJ2-3; d_call: TRBD2; cdr3_aa: CASNPGTSGNTDTQYF; cdr3_nt: TGTGCCAGCAACCCCGGGACTAGCGGAAACACAGATACGCAGTATTTT
v_call: TRBV9; j_call: TRBJ2-2; d_call: TRBD2; cdr3_aa: CASSVGGRARGELFF; cdr3_nt: TGTGCCAGCAGCGTAGGCGGGAGGGCGCGCGGGGAGCTGTTTTTT
v_call: TRBV5-1; j_call: TRBJ2-2; d_call: TRBD2; cdr3_aa: CASKKVGGRATGELFF; cdr3_nt: TGCGCCAGCAAGAAGGTTGGCGGGAGGGCTACCGGGGAGCTGTTTTTT
v_call: TRBV2; j_call: TRBJ1-1; d_call: .; cdr3_aa: CASSEGRGPGSHTEAFF; cdr3_nt: TGTGCCAGCAGTGAGGGGAGGGGCCCCGGGTCCCACACTGAAGCTTTCTTT
v_call: TRBV19; j_call: TRBJ1-1; d_call: .; cdr3_aa: CASSRTENTEAFF; cdr3_nt: TGTGCCAGTAGTAGGACAGAGAACACTGAAGCTTTCTTT
v_call: TRBV7-9; j_call: TRBJ2-7; d_call: .; cdr3_aa: CASSPLGFDEQYF; cdr3_nt: TGTGCCAGCAGCCCCCTAGGTTTTGACGAGCAGTACTTC
v_call: TRBV7-9; j_call: TRBJ1-2; d_call: TRBD1; cdr3_aa: CASTLFVGQGDGYTF; cdr3_nt: TGTGCCAGCACCCTCTTCGTAGGACAGGGGGATGGCTACACCTTC
v_call: TRBV6-5; j_call: TRBJ1-1; d_call: TRBD1; cdr3_aa: CASSRDRGAEAFF; cdr3_nt: TGTGCCAGCAGTCGGGACAGGGGAGCTGAAGCTTTCTTT
v_call: TRBV5-1; j_call: TRBJ2-5; d_call: .; cdr3_aa: CASSLDLRGQETQYF; cdr3_nt: TGCGCCAGCAGCTTGGACCTCAGGGGCCAAGAGACCCAGTACTTC
v_call: TRBV6-1; j_call: TRBJ2-7; d_call: .; cdr3_aa: CASSEPPRGQYF; cdr3_nt: TGTGCCAGCAGTGAACCGCCCCGGGGGCAGTACTTC
v_call: TRBV5-1; j_call: TRBJ1-1; d_call: .; cdr3_aa: CASSIGTPRGTEAFF; cdr3_nt: TGCGCCAGCAGCATCGGGACCCCAAGGGGGACTGAAGCTTTCTTT